These T cell receptor beta chains were read from a single sample in a study of OX40 agonist ivuxolimab in advanced cancers. Profiled with immunoSEQ multiplex PCR; TCRdb holds only in-frame clones, not every one. The sample consists of 50,000 to 70,000 clones, roughly nine tenths of them appearing once. Here the sequenced sample was CD4+ or CD8+ T cells sorted from blood, taken in a trial of the OX40 agonist ivuxolimab. Receptors were obtained from an adult with an advanced solid tumor such as melanoma, head and neck, liver or kidney cancer. Both conserved end residues are part of each CDR3. D genes are given only for firm matches. Rows give clone size only sometimes, using once, few, many, or a class for an expanded clone.

TRBJ2-5 | . | TRBV10-3 | TRBD1 | 17 | TGTGCCATCAGTGAGTCAGGTAGTATTGACAGGGAAGAGACCCAGTACTTC | CAISESGSIDREETQYF
TRBJ2-7 | . | TRBV4-3 | . | 14 | TGCGCCAGCAGCCAAGGTGAAGGGCGCTACGAGCAGTACTTC | CASSQGEGRYEQYF
TRBJ2-7 | . | TRBV4-1 | . | 15 | TGCGCCAGCAGCCAAGCGAACGGGCCTAGTGGGGAGCAGTACTTC | CASSQANGPSGEQYF
TRBJ2-7 | . | TRBV7-9 | TRBD1 | 13 | TGTGCCAGCAAGGGTAGCTGGGACAGGGATGTGTACTTC | CASKGSWDRDVYF
TRBJ2-3 | . | TRBV4-3 | TRBD2 | 17 | TGCGCCAGCAGCCAAGATCGGACTAGCGGAGCCACAGATACGCAGTATTTT | CASSQDRTSGATDTQYF
TRBJ2-7 | . | TRBV5-6 | TRBD1 | 13 | TGTGCCAGCAGCTTGGGCAGGGGGCCCGAGCAGTACTTC | CASSLGRGPEQYF
TRBJ2-3 | . | TRBV5-4 | . | 15 | TGTGCCAGCAGCTCAGGGGACCTCGGGGGACATACGCAGTATTTT | CASSSGDLGGHTQYF
TRBJ2-7 | . | TRBV5-1 | . | 15 | TGCGCCAGCAGCTTGGCGTCGGTCGGGATCTACGAGCAGTACTTC | CASSLASVGIYEQYF
TRBJ2-7 | . | TRBV19 | TRBD2 | 17 | TGTGCCAGTAGTAAGGGGCCTCGGGAGGGTCGATCCTACGAGCAGTACTTC | CASSKGPREGRSYEQYF
TRBJ1-5 | . | TRBV28 | TRBD1 | 16 | TGTGCCAGCAGGGCCGTCGAGGTAGGGGGCCCTGGGCCCCAGCATTTT | CASRAVEVGGPGPQHF
TRBJ1-5 | few | TRBV15 | . | 15 | TGTGCCACCAGCGGACCCTCAGGCCCCAATCAGCCCCAGCATTTT | CATSGPSGPNQPQHF
TRBJ2-4 | . | TRBV14 | TRBD2 | 17 | TGTGCCAGCAGCCGTCGACTAGCGGGGGCCCTCAAAAACATTCAGTACTTC | CASSRRLAGALKNIQYF
TRBJ2-1 | . | TRBV7-6 | TRBD2 | 15 | TGTGCCAGCAGCTTATCGCCCGGGACTAGCGATGAGCAGTTCTTC | CASSLSPGTSDEQFF
TRBJ2-1 | . | TRBV28 | TRBD2 | 15 | TGTGCCAGCAGTGCGACTAGCGGCCTTCTTAATGAGCAGTTCTTC | CASSATSGLLNEQFF
TRBJ1-4 | . | TRBV21-1 | . | 17 | TGTGCCAGCAGTCCCAGGGCGGCCCGCAGCTCTCTCGAAAAACTGTTTTTT | CASSPRAARSSLEKLFF
TRBJ1-5 | . | TRBV28 | TRBD1 | 18 | TGTGCCAGCAGTTTTACCGGGACAGGGGGGTATAGCAATCAGCCCCAGCATTTT | CASSFTGTGGYSNQPQHF
TRBJ2-2 | . | TRBV11-2 | TRBD2 | 16 | TGTGCCAGCAGCTCGGGACTAGCGGGAGGGCCCGGGGAGCTGTTTTTT | CASSSGLAGGPGELFF
TRBJ2-5 | . | TRBV11-2 | . | 16 | TGTGCCAGCAGCTTAGATTCGCACAGGCCGGCAGAGACCCAGTACTTC | CASSLDSHRPAETQYF
TRBJ2-5 | once | TRBV2 | TRBD2 | 15 | TGTGCCAGCAGTGACGAGCGGGAGGCCCAAGAGACCCAGTACTTC | CASSDEREAQETQYF
TRBJ2-1 | . | TRBV7-8 | . | 18 | TGTGCCAGCAGCTTAAATCCCCCAGGGACAAGGGGGTACAATGAGCAGTTCTTC | CASSLNPPGTRGYNEQFF
TRBJ2-5 | . | TRBV14 | TRBD2 | 17 | TGTGCCAGCAGCCAACCATCGACTAGCGGGATTTCGGAGACCCAGTACTTC | CASSQPSTSGISETQYF